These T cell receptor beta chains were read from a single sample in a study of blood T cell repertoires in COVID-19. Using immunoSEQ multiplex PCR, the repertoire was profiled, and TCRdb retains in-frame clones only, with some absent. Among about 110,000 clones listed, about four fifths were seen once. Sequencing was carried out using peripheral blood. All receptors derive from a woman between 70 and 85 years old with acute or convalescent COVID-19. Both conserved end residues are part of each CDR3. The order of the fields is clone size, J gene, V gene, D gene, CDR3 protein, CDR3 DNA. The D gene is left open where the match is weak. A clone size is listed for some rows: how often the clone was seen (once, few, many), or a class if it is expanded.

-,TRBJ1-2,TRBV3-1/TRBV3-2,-,CASSQQGLSYGYTF,TGTGCCAGCAGCCAACAGGGGCTTAGCTATGGCTACACCTTC
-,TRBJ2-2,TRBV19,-,CASLGTPGELFF,TGTGCCAGTCTTGGGACTCCCGGGGAGCTGTTTTTT
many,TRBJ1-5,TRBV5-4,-,CASSTDRNQPQHF,TGTGCCAGCAGCACAGACAGAAATCAGCCCCAGCATTTT
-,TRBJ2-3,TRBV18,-,CASSPSRSTDTQYF,TGTGCCAGCTCACCATCACGGAGCACAGATACGCAGTATTTT
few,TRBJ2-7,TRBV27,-,CASSFRLFRYEQYF,TGTGCCAGCAGTTTTAGACTCTTCCGCTACGAGCAGTACTTC
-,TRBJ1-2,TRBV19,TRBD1,CASIGQGKNYGYTF,TGTGCCAGTATTGGACAGGGCAAAAACTATGGCTACACCTTC
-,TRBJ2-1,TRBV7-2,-,CASSWASGLYNEQFF,TGTGCCAGCAGCTGGGCCTCGGGACTCTACAATGAGCAGTTCTTC
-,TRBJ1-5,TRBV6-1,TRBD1,CASNPPDRGVQPQHF,TGTGCCAGCAACCCACCGGACAGGGGAGTACAGCCCCAGCATTTT
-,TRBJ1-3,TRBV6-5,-,CASTLSGNTIYF,TGTGCCAGCACTCTCTCTGGAAACACCATATATTTT
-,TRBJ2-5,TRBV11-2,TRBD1,CASSTIRAGTGGAQYF,TGTGCCAGCAGCACAATTAGGGCAGGGACAGGGGGCGCCCAGTACTTC
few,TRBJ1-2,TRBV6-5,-,CASTPTLNYGYTF,TGTGCCAGCACCCCGACACTCAACTATGGCTACACCTTC
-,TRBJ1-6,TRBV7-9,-,CASSLVLLSSYNSPLHF,TGTGCCAGCAGCTTAGTCCTCCTTAGCTCCTATAATTCACCCCTCCACTTT
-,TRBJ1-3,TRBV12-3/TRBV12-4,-,CASTRERNTIYF,TGTGCCAGCACCCGAGAAAGAAACACCATATATTTT
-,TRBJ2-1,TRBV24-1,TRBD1,CATSDPRQGTYNEQFF,TGTGCCACCAGTGATCCCCGACAGGGGACCTACAATGAGCAGTTCTTC
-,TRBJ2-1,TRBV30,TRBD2,CASHLAGRLDEQFF,TGTGCCTCCCACCTAGCGGGAAGGTTAGATGAGCAGTTCTTC
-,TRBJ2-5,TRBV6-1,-,CASSDLTFPGHKETQYF,TGTGCCAGCAGTGACCTAACATTCCCGGGACACAAAGAGACCCAGTACTTC
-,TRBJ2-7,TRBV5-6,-,CASSGKKGAGFGYEQYF,TGTGCCAGCAGCGGAAAGAAAGGGGCAGGGTTCGGCTACGAGCAGTACTTC
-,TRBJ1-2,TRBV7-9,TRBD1,CASSFLTGVNGYTF,TGTGCCAGCAGCTTCCTGACAGGGGTCAATGGCTACACCTTC
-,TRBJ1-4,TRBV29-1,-,CSVQRGTNEKLFF,TGCAGCGTCCAGCGGGGAACTAATGAAAAACTGTTTTTT
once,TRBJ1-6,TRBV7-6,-,CASSPGGGNSPLHF,TGTGCCAGCAGCCCCGGGGGGGGAAATTCACCCCTCCACTTT
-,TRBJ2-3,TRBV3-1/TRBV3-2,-,CASSQDRWGRDTDTQYF,TGTGCCAGCAGCCAAGATCGGTGGGGCAGGGACACAGATACGCAGTATTTT
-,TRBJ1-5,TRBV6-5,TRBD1,CASKKGQYSNQPQHF,TGTGCCAGCAAGAAGGGACAGTATAGCAATCAGCCCCAGCATTTT
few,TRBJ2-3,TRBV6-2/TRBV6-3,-,CASSPGTDTQYF,TGTGCCAGCAGTCCGGGGACAGATACGCAGTATTTT
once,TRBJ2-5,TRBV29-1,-,CSVEAPGETQYF,TGCAGCGTTGAAGCCCCCGGTGAGACCCAGTACTTC
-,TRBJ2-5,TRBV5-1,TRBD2,CASSPDGTSSQETQYF,TGCGCCAGCAGCCCCGATGGGACTAGCTCCCAAGAGACCCAGTACTTC
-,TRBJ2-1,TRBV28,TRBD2,CASSSGVAGGPYNEQFF,TGTGCCAGCAGTTCAGGGGTAGCGGGAGGCCCCTACAATGAGCAGTTCTTC
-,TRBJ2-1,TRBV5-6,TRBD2,CASSWNQRGEQFF,TGTGCCAGCAGCTGGAACCAGCGGGGCGAGCAGTTCTTC
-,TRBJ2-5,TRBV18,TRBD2,CASSPKRGGYQETQYF,TGTGCCAGCTCACCAAAGCGGGGGGGATACCAAGAGACCCAGTACTTC
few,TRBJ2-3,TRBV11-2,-,CASSLDGGTTDTQYF,TGTGCCAGCAGCTTAGATGGGGGCACTACAGATACGCAGTATTTT